This TCR beta chain derives from a study of PD-1 blockade in mismatch repair-deficient tumors. About the study: Enrolled about 2013-2017, patients had progressing, pretreated mismatch repair-deficient cancers of 12 to 13 types. Whole-study results and caveats: After pembrolizumab, tumor-resident clones rose rapidly, then generally contracted before radiologic responses.

Points on this clone: As yet, its antigen is unknown.

V lost 6 bases, J lost 7 bases, and 12 bases lay in between. The CDR3 sequence is 13 residues long. Per germline, CDR1 SNHLY and CDR2 FYNNEI. A few pembrolizumab responders had their TCRs sequenced. Clones were read by immunoSEQ multiplex PCR, and TCRdb kept only the in-frame ones, dropping some. The sample carries around 33,000 clones, 75% to 90% recorded once. The sample was PBMCs, taken roughly 6 weeks after starting pembrolizumab. This chain links TRBV2 with TRBJ1-4; D ambiguous. This TCR derives from an adult with mismatch repair-deficient cancer. This CDR3 is CASRLNPGEKLFF. CDR3 DNA: TGTGCCAGCAGATTAAACCCCGGTGAAAAACTGTTTTTT.